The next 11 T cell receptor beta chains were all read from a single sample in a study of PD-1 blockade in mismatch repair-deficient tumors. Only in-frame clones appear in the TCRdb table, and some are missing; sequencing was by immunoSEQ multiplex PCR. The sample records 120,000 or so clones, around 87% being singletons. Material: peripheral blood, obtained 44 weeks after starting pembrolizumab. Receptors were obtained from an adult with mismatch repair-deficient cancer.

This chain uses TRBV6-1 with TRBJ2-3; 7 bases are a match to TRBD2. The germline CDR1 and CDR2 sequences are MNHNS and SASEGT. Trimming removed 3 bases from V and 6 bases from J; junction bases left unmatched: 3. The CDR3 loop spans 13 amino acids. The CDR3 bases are TGTGCCAGCAGTGAGGCGGGAGCCGATACGCAGTATTTT. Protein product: CASSEAGADTQYF.

The CDR3 loop reads CASSIEGGYDTGELFF. The CDR3 region has the DNA TGTGCCAGTAGTATAGAGGGGGGTTATGACACCGGGGAGCTGTTTTTT. The gene calls are TRBV19 and TRBJ2-2; D is perhaps TRBD2 (6 bases). V shed 0 bases and J shed 3 bases, with 11 bases lying between them. CDR3 length: 16 residues. CDR1 is LNHDA and CDR2 is SQIVND in the germline V gene (reference sequence).

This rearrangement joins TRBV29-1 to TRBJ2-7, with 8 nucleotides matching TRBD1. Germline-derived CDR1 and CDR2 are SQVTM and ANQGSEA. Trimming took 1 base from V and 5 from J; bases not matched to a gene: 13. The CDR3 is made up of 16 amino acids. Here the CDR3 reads CSVEGVRDRFFNEQYF. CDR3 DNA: TGCAGCGTTGAAGGGGTCAGGGACAGGTTTTTCAACGAGCAGTACTTC.

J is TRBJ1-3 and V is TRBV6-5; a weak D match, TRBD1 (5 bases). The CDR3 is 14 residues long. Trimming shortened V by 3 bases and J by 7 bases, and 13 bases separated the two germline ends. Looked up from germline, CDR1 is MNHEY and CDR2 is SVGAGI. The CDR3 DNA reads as TGTGCCAGCAGTTATGGGAGGGGACGGAACACCATATATTTT. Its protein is CASSYGRGRNTIYF.

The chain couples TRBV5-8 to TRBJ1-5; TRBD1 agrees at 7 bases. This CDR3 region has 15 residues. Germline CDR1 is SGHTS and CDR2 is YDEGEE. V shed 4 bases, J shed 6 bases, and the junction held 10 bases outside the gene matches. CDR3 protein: CASSPQGGFVQPQHF. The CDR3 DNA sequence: TGTGCCAGCAGCCCCCAGGGGGGGTTTGTTCAGCCCCAGCATTTT.

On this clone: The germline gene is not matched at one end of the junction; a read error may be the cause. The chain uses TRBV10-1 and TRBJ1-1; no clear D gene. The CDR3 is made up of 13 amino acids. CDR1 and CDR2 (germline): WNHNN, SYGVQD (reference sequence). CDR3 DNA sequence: TGCGCCACCCAATATAGTTGGAACACTGAAGTTTTCTTT. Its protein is CATQYSWNTEVFF.

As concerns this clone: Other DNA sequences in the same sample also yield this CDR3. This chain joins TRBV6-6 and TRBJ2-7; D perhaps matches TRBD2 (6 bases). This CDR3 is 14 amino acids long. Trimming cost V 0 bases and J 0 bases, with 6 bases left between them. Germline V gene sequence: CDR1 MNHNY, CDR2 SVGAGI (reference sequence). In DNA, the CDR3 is TGTGCCAGCAGTTACTCGGGGGGCTCCTACGAGCAGTACTTC. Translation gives CASSYSGGSYEQYF.

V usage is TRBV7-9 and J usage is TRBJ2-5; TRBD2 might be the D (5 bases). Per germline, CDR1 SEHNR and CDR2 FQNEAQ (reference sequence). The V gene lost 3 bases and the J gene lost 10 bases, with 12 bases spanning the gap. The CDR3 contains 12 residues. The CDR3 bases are TGTGCCAGCAGCTTTGGTCAAGCGGACCAGTACTTC. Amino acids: CASSFGQADQYF.

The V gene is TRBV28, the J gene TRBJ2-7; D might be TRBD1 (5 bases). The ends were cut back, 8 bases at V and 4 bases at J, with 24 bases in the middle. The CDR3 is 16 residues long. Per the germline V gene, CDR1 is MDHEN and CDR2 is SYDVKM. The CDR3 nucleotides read TGTGCCAGCGGGCGCACCGGTTCAGGGTATAGATACGAGCAGTACTTC. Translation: CASGRTGSGYRYEQYF. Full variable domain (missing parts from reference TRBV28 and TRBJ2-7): DVKVTQSSRYLVKRTGEKVFLECVQDMDHENMFWYRQDPGLGLRLIYFSYDVKMKEKGDIPEGYSVSREKKERFSLILESASTNQTSMYLCASGRTGSGYRYEQYFGPGTRLTVT.

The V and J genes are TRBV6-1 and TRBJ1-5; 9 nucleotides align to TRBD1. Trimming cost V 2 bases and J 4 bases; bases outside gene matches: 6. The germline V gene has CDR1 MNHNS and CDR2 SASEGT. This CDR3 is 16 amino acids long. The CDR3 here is CASSESAGQGNQPQHF. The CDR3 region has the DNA TGTGCCAGCAGTGAATCGGCGGGACAGGGAAATCAGCCCCAGCATTTT.

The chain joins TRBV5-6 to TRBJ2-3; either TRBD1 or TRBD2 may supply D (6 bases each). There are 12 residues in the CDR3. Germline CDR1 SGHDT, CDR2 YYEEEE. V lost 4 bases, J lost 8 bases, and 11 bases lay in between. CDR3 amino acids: CASSEGGGTQYF. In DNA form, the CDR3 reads TGTGCCAGCAGCGAGGGGGGTGGTACGCAGTATTTT.